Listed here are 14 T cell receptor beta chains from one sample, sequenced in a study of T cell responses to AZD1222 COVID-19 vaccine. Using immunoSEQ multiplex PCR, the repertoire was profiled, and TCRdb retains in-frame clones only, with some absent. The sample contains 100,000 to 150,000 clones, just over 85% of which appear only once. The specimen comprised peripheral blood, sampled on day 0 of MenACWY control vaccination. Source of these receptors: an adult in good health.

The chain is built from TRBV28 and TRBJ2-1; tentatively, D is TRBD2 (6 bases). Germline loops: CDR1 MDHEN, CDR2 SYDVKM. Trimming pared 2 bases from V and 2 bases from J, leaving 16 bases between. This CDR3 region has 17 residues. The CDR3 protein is CASSLQVAGSAYNEQFF. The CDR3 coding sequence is TGTGCCAGCAGTTTACAGGTCGCGGGGAGCGCCTACAATGAGCAGTTCTTC. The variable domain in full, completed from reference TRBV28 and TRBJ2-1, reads DVKVTQSSRYLVKRTGEKVFLECVQDMDHENMFWYRQDPGLGLRLIYFSYDVKMKEKGDIPEGYSVSREKKERFSLILESASTNQTSMYLCASSLQVAGSAYNEQFFGPGTRLTVL.

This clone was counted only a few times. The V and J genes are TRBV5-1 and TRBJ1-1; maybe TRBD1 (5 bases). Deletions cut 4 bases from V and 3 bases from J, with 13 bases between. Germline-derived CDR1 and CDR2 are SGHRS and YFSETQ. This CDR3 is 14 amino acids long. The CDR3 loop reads CASSVAGMHTEAFF. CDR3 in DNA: TGCGCCAGCAGCGTCGCAGGGATGCACACTGAAGCTTTCTTT. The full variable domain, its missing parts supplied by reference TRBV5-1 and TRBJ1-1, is KAGVTQTPRYLIKTRGQQVTLSCSPISGHRSVSWYQQTPGQGLQFLFEYFSETQRNKGNFPGRFSGRQFSNSRSEMNVSTLELGDSALYLCASSVAGMHTEAFFGQGTRLTVV.

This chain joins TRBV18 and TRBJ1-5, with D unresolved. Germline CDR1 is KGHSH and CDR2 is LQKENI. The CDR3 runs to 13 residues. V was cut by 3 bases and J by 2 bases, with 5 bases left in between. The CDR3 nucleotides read TGTGCCAGCTCACCGGGAGGCAATCAGCCCCAGCATTTT. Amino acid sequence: CASSPGGNQPQHF.

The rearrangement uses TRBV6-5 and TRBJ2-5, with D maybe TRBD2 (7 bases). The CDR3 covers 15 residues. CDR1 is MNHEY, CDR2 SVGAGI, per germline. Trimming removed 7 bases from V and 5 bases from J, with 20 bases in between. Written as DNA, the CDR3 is TGTGCCAGCAACAGGGAAAGCGGGGCCCCGGAGACCCAGTACTTC. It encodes CASNRESGAPETQYF.

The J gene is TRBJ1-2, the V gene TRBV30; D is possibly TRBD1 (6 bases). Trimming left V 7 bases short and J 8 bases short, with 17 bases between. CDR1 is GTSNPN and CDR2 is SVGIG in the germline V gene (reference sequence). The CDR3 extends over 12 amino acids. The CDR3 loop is CAYQGQGLGYTF. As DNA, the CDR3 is TGTGCCTATCAGGGGCAGGGGTTAGGCTACACCTTC.

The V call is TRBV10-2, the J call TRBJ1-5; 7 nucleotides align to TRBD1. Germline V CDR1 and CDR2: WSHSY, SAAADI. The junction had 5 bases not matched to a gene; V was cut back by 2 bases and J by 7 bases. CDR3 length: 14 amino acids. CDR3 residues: CASSERAGGQPQHF. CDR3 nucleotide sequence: TGCGCCAGCAGTGAGCGGGCAGGGGGGCAGCCCCAGCATTTT.

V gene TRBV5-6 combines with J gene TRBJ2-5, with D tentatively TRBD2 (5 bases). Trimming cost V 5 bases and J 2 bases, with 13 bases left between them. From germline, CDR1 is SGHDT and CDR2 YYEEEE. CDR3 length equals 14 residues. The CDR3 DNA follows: TGTGCCAGCAGTTCGGGATTGGGGCAAGAGACCCAGTACTTC. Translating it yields CASSSGLGQETQYF.

The CDR3 nucleotides read TGTGCCACCACGTCCATTGCACAGGGGCCCTATTTGGGTGGCTACACCTTC. Amino acids: CATTSIAQGPYLGGYTF. The chain joins TRBV24-1 to TRBJ1-2; 7 nucleotides align to TRBD1. Germline assignment: CDR1 KGHDR and CDR2 SFDVKD. V dropped 8 bases and J dropped 7; count of bases not matched to a gene: 21. This CDR3 spans 17 amino acids.

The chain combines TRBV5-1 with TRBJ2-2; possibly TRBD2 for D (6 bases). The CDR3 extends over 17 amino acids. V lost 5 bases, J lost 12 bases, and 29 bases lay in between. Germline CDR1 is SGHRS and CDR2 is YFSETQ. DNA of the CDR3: TGCGCCAGCAGTGACCTGGCGACAGTGGATGGGCTAGCGAAGCTGTTTTTT. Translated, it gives CASSDLATVDGLAKLFF.

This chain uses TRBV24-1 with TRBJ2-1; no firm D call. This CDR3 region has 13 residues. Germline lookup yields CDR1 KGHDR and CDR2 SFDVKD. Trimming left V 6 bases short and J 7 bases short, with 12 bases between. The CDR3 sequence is CATSRPTRNEQFF. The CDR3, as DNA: TGTGCCACCAGTAGGCCTACAAGGAATGAGCAGTTCTTC.

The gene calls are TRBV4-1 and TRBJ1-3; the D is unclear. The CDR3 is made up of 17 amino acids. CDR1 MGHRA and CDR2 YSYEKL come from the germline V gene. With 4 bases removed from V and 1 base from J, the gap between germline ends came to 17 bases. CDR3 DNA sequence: TGCGCCAGCAGCCGATATACGACGGATTTATCTGGAAACACCATATATTTT. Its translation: CASSRYTTDLSGNTIYF.

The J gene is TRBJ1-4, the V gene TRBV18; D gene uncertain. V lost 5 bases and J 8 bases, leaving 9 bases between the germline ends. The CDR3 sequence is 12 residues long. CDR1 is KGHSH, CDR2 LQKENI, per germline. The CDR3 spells CASSGGKEKLFF. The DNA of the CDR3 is TGTGCCAGCTCAGGCGGCAAAGAAAAACTGTTTTTT.

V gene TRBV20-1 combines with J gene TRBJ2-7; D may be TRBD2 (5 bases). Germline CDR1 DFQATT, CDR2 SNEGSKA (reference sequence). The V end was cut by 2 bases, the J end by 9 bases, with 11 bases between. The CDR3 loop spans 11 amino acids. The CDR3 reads CSARTTGMQYF. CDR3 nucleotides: TGCAGTGCTAGAACCACGGGAATGCAGTACTTC.

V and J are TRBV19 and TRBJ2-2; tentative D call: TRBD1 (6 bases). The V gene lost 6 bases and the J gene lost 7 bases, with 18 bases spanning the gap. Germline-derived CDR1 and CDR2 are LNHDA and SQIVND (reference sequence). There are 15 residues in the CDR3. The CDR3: CASRSFTGSGGELFF. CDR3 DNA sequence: TGTGCCAGTAGAAGCTTCACAGGGTCGGGCGGGGAGCTGTTTTTT.